The 4 T cell receptor beta chains below were found in one sample sequenced in a study of blood T cell repertoires in COVID-19. The assay was immunoSEQ multiplex PCR, and TCRdb's table has in-frame clones only and misses some. Found here are fewer than 120,000 clones, 88% of them singletons; the top ten hold 3% to 3.5%. The source material was peripheral blood. The origin of the receptors is a woman between 45 and 60 years old with acute or convalescent COVID-19.

This clone has a single count. In nucleotides, the CDR3 is TGTGCCAGCAGTTTATATGGTCCGGGAGGGGAAGGAGGCTACACCTTC. Translation: CASSLYGPGGEGGYTF. This rearrangement joins TRBV28 to TRBJ1-2; D is possibly TRBD1 (5 bases). The CDR3 extends over 16 amino acids. V lost 1 base and J 8 bases, leaving 20 bases between the germline ends. Germline values: CDR1 MDHEN, CDR2 SYDVKM.

The count of this clone is one. The genes are TRBV7-6 and TRBJ2-7, with 8 bases aligning to TRBD1. V lost 1 base, J lost 5 bases, and 7 bases stayed unmatched. The CDR3 has 15 amino acids. Germline assignment: CDR1 SGHVS and CDR2 FNYEAQ. The DNA of the CDR3 is TGTGCCAGCAGCTTAGGGACAGGGTTATATCACGAGCAGTACTTC. It encodes CASSLGTGLYHEQYF.

This clone was observed once. The chain recombines TRBV5-1 with TRBJ2-7; maybe TRBD2 (6 bases). The V end lost 3 bases, the J end lost 2 bases, and 12 bases lay between the germline ends. The CDR3 spans 14 residues. CDR1 SGHRS and CDR2 YFSETQ come from the germline V gene. CDR3 residues: CASSSGGNAYEQYF. CDR3 coding DNA: TGCGCCAGCAGCTCTGGGGGGAACGCCTACGAGCAGTACTTC.

The chain uses TRBV19 and TRBJ2-3, with D possibly matching TRBD2 (6 bases). Germline V CDR1 and CDR2: LNHDA, SQIVND (reference sequence). The CDR3 extends over 15 amino acids. The V end lost 0 bases, the J end lost 2 bases, and 9 bases lay between the germline ends. CDR3 in DNA: TGTGCCAGTAGTATAGACGGGAGAAACACAGATACGCAGTATTTT. This sequence encodes CASSIDGRNTDTQYF.